A single sample is the source of the 15 T cell receptor beta chains below, sequenced in a study of cytomegalovirus exposure and HLA in healthy donors. PCR employed 60 Vbeta and 13 Jbeta primers. Some clones are missing from TCRdb's copy, which holds only in-frame ones; the method was immunoSEQ multiplex PCR. The sample shows some 100,000 clones, 65% to 80% of them seen only once. The sample was PBMCs. The receptors shown here come from a man between 40 and 49 years old in good health and CMV-seropositive.

In its sample, this clone was seen once. The chain has TRBV6-4 and TRBJ1-6, with D possibly TRBD1 on 6 matching bases. The CDR3 is 14 amino acids. CDR1 and CDR2 from the germline V gene are MRHNA and SNTAGT. Trimming pared 5 bases from V and 10 bases from J, leaving 15 bases between. CDR3 sequence (DNA): TGTGCCAGCAGTAGAACAGGGAGAGGATCACCCCTCCACTTT. Residues: CASSRTGRGSPLHF.

This chain joins TRBV9 and TRBJ2-3; a weak D match, TRBD1 (6 bases). This CDR3 has 16 residues. From germline, CDR1 is SGDLS and CDR2 YYNGEE. The V end was cut by 2 bases, the J end by 5 bases, with 18 bases between. The DNA for the CDR3 is TGTGCCAGCAGCGTGCTGGACAGTGGGATGGGAGATACGCAGTATTTT. Its translation: CASSVLDSGMGDTQYF.

This clone has just one count. V is TRBV15 and J is TRBJ1-6; D remains unclear. The germline V gene has CDR1 LNHNV and CDR2 YYDKDF (reference sequence). CDR3 size: 14 residues. The V and J ends lost 0 bases and 7 bases respectively, with 7 bases between them. The CDR3 DNA reads as TGTGCCACCAGCAGAGACCAGAAGAATTCACCCCTCCACTTT. Amino acid sequence: CATSRDQKNSPLHF.

CDR3: CASSQSGQEETQYF. Written as DNA, the CDR3 is TGTGCCAGCAGCCAATCGGGACAAGAAGAGACCCAGTACTTC. This sequence joins TRBV14 and TRBJ2-5, with D tentatively TRBD1 (6 bases). Germline CDR1 is SGHDN and CDR2 is FVKESK. Trimming removed 2 bases at V and 3 bases at J, with 10 bases between. The CDR3 spans 14 residues.

This chain uses TRBV4-2 with TRBJ2-1, with 11 bases fitting TRBD2. The germline V gene encodes CDR1 LGHNA and CDR2 YNFKEQ. V lost 0 bases to trimming and J lost 0 bases; unmatched junction nucleotides: 10. The CDR3 consists of 20 residues. As DNA, the CDR3 is TGTGCCAGCAGCCAAGATCGGGGCATAGCGGGGGGGAGCTCCTACAATGAGCAGTTCTTC. Translating gives CASSQDRGIAGGSSYNEQFF.

This chain uses TRBV13 with TRBJ2-3, with D possibly being TRBD1 (6 bases). The V gene lost 2 bases and the J gene lost 1 base, with 13 bases spanning the gap. CDR1 and CDR2 from the germline V gene are PRHDT and FYEKMQ (reference sequence). The CDR3 runs to 16 residues. This CDR3 is CASSLRAGVGTDTQYF. The CDR3, as DNA: TGTGCCAGCAGCTTACGGGCAGGGGTCGGCACAGATACGCAGTATTTT.

This clone was seen a few times. The chain has TRBV10-2 and TRBJ2-3; TRBD2 aligns across 8 bases. The CDR3 is made up of 16 amino acids. The ends lost 8 bases at V and 6 bases at J; junction bases unmatched: 16. Per the germline V gene, CDR1 is WSHSY and CDR2 is SAAADI. DNA of the CDR3: TGCGCCAGCGCACGACAGGCGGGGGGAGATAGGGATACGCAGTATTTT. This translates into CASARQAGGDRDTQYF.

The rearrangement links TRBV5-1 to TRBJ2-2; D remains ambiguous. From germline, CDR1 is SGHRS and CDR2 YFSETQ. The CDR3 sequence is 17 residues long. Trimming took 2 bases from V and 7 from J, leaving 21 bases between them. CDR3 sequence: CASSFLGLSYPGGELFF. As DNA, the CDR3 is TGCGCCAGCAGCTTTTTGGGCCTCTCATACCCAGGCGGGGAGCTGTTTTTT.

The chain uses TRBV28 and TRBJ1-3; no clear D gene. Germline V gives CDR1 MDHEN, CDR2 SYDVKM. The V end lost 8 bases, the J end lost 0 bases, and 11 bases lay between the germline ends. The CDR3 has 14 residues. The CDR3 DNA sequence: TGTGCCAGCTCGAGACTGTTCTCTGGAAACACCATATATTTT. This codes for CASSRLFSGNTIYF.

The chain has TRBV7-2 and TRBJ2-2; 12 bases are shared with TRBD2. After removal of 6 bases from V and 6 bases from J, the junction contained 11 bases not matched to a gene. The CDR3 is made up of 17 amino acids. Germline CDR1 reads SGHTA; CDR2 reads FQGNSA. For the CDR3, the DNA is TGTGCCAGCAGGGAATCGGGGGCTAGCGGGGGGGCCGGGGAGCTGTTTTTT. It codes for CASRESGASGGAGELFF.

This clone appeared once. The rearrangement links TRBV9 to TRBJ1-1; 11 bases are a match to TRBD1. CDR1 and CDR2 from the germline V gene are SGDLS and YYNGEE. The V gene end was trimmed by 4 bases and the J gene end by 5 bases; junction bases not matched to a gene: 10. This CDR3 region has 16 residues. CDR3 residues: CASSSAAGTGGTEAFF. Written as DNA, the CDR3 is TGTGCCAGCAGCTCCGCGGCCGGGACAGGGGGTACTGAAGCTTTCTTT.

A remark on this clone: A read error may account for a junction end that differs from germline. This chain links TRBV7-9 with TRBJ1-2; D is perhaps TRBD1 (5 bases). The CDR3 is 15 amino acids. From germline, CDR1 is SEHNR and CDR2 FQNEAQ (reference sequence). Here the CDR3 DNA reads TGTTCCAGCACCGACCCCGCCGACAGCTACTATGGCTACACCTTC. This encodes CSSTDPADSYYGYTF.

The rearrangement links TRBV5-1 to TRBJ1-4, with D tentatively TRBD1 (6 bases). The germline gives CDR1 SGHRS, CDR2 YFSETQ. The CDR3 is 15 amino acids. V was pared by 0 bases and J by 5 bases, with 11 bases between. Here the CDR3 reads CASSLDGQSNEKLFF. The CDR3 region has the DNA TGCGCCAGCAGCTTGGACGGACAGTCAAATGAAAAACTGTTTTTT.

The chain joins TRBV5-1 to TRBJ2-7, with 12 positions matching TRBD1. CDR3 length: 15 residues. The J segment lost 4 bases and the V segment lost 4 bases, leaving 6 bases of the junction unmatched. Germline V lookup: CDR1 SGHRS, CDR2 YFSETQ. In DNA, the CDR3 is TGCGCCAGCAGCCACGGGACAGGGGGCGGATACGAGCAGTACTTC. Its protein product is CASSHGTGGGYEQYF.

J is TRBJ2-5 and V is TRBV7-2, with D tentatively TRBD1 (6 bases). The germline V and J ends were trimmed by 3 bases and 7 bases, with 18 bases remaining between them. The CDR3 is made up of 15 amino acids. Per the germline V gene, CDR1 is SGHTA and CDR2 is FQGNSA. Here the CDR3 reads CASSFGPGAIRTQYF. Here the CDR3 DNA reads TGTGCCAGCAGCTTTGGCCCAGGGGCCATCAGGACCCAGTACTTC. The full variable domain, completed using reference TRBV7-2 and TRBJ2-5, is GAGVSQSPSNKVTEKGKDVELRCDPISGHTALYWYRQSLGQGLEFLIYFQGNSAPDKSGLPSDRFSAERTGGSVSTLTIQRTQQEDSAVYLCASSFGPGAIRTQYFGPGTRLLVL.